These T cell receptor beta chains were read from a single sample in a study of control samples from healthy donors and cancer patients. TCRdb's table, derived via immunoSEQ multiplex PCR, lists solely in-frame clones and lacks some. In the table there are roughly 370,000 clones, around 90% of which are singletons. Sequencing was done on a sample of PBMCs. The receptors come from a middle-aged man with head and neck cancer. CDR3s include the opening cysteine and the closing phenylalanine or tryptophan. A D gene is named only where the DNA matches it firmly. Some rows mark clone size as missing; the rest say once, few, many or name a class of expanded clone.

CDR3nt	CDR3aa	j_gene	d_gene	abundance	len	v_gene
TGTGCCAGCAGCTTAGTTGCTCGGCCCGATACGCAGTATTTT	CASSLVARPDTQYF	TRBJ2-3	.	.	14	TRBV11-3
TGTGCCAGCAGTTTCGAAGGACAGCCCCAGCATTTT	CASSFEGQPQHF	TRBJ1-5	.	.	12	TRBV27
TGTGCCAGCAGCATCCCCCGGTCGCTCCCCGGCTACACCTTC	CASSIPRSLPGYTF	TRBJ1-2	.	.	14	TRBV21-1
TGCGCCAGCAGGTTTCGACCCGGGACAGAGGAAAAACTGTTTTTT	CASRFRPGTEEKLFF	TRBJ1-4	TRBD1	.	15	TRBV5-1
TGCGCCAGCAGCCAAGAGACAGGGGTGAGGGAAAAACTGTTTTTT	CASSQETGVREKLFF	TRBJ1-4	TRBD1	.	15	TRBV4-3
TGTGCCAGCAGCCAGCCAGCAACGAACACCGGGGAGCTGTTTTTT	CASSQPATNTGELFF	TRBJ2-2	.	.	15	TRBV14
TGTGCCAGCAGTCCGGGACAGGGTGGCAATCAGCCCCAGCATTTT	CASSPGQGGNQPQHF	TRBJ1-5	TRBD1	.	15	TRBV7-9
TGTGCCAGCAGACAACTCAACTATGGCTACACCTTC	CASRQLNYGYTF	TRBJ1-2	.	.	12	TRBV7-8
TGTGCCACCAGCAGAGGGGATACCTATCAGCCCCAGCATTTT	CATSRGDTYQPQHF	TRBJ1-5	.	.	14	TRBV15
TGTGCCAGCAGCTTCGGGCCCTCGGCAAGGGAGCAGTACTTC	CASSFGPSAREQYF	TRBJ2-7	.	.	14	TRBV5-4
TGCGCCAGCAGCTTGAATCTTGACAGGTTCGGAGGCTACACCTTC	CASSLNLDRFGGYTF	TRBJ1-2	.	.	15	TRBV5-1
TGTGCCAGCAGCGTAGGATCTAGGCAGCTCTCTGGAAACACCATATATTTT	CASSVGSRQLSGNTIYF	TRBJ1-3	.	.	17	TRBV9
TGTGCCAGTAAAAAAGAGTGGGGCTCTGGGGCCAACGTCCTGACTTTC	CASKKEWGSGANVLTF	TRBJ2-6	.	once	16	TRBV19
TGTGCCAGCAGTCCAACCCGGACAGGAAGCTATGGCTACACCTTC	CASSPTRTGSYGYTF	TRBJ1-2	TRBD1	.	15	TRBV6-2/TRBV6-3
TGTGCCAGCAGCTTACCTAATGCGGGGGGCTTAGGCGAGCAGTACTTC	CASSLPNAGGLGEQYF	TRBJ2-7	TRBD2	.	16	TRBV13
TGTGCCAGCAGTGCCAGGGACCCGCGGGCGGGAGAGACCCAGTACTTC	CASSARDPRAGETQYF	TRBJ2-5	.	.	16	TRBV27
TGTGCCTGGGACAGGGGCCTTTCACCCTATCTGAACACTGAAGCTTTCTTT	CAWDRGLSPYLNTEAFF	TRBJ1-1	TRBD1	.	17	TRBV30
TGCAGTGCTAGTACCCCGGGACAGAGCACTGAAGCTTTCTTT	CSASTPGQSTEAFF	TRBJ1-1	TRBD1	.	14	TRBV20-1
TGTGCCAGCAGCGTAGGGTACTCCTACGAGCAGTACTTC	CASSVGYSYEQYF	TRBJ2-7	.	few	13	TRBV11-2
TGTGCCAGCAGCCAAGGGGGAGGGGGAGGGCAAGAGACCCAGTACTTC	CASSQGGGGGQETQYF	TRBJ2-5	.	.	16	TRBV4-2
TGTGCCAGCAACCGGGACAGGGACACCGGGGAGCTGTTTTTT	CASNRDRDTGELFF	TRBJ2-2	TRBD1	.	14	TRBV6-5
TGTGCCAGCAGCCAAGACATTACGGGACACACAACTAATAATGAAAAACTGTTTTTT	CASSQDITGHTTNNEKLFF	TRBJ1-4	.	.	19	TRBV3-1/TRBV3-2
TGTGCCAGCAGTTTCCTGGCTCGGCGGGGCACAGATACGCAGTATTTT	CASSFLARRGTDTQYF	TRBJ2-3	.	.	16	TRBV28
TGTGCCAGTAGTATCTTAAGAATGAACGTCCTGACTTTC	CASSILRMNVLTF	TRBJ2-6	.	.	13	TRBV19
TGCGCCAGCAGCTTGGGCACAGGGAATGAAAAACTGTTTTTT	CASSLGTGNEKLFF	TRBJ1-4	.	.	14	TRBV5-1
TGTGCCAGCAGTTTAACGGGGGATTCACCCCTCCACTTT	CASSLTGDSPLHF	TRBJ1-6	.	.	13	TRBV12-3/TRBV12-4
TGTGCCAGCTCACCCGGAGCGGGTCCCCCCTACGAGCAGTACTTC	CASSPGAGPPYEQYF	TRBJ2-7	.	.	15	TRBV18
TGTGCTAGTGGTTTAAGGTCCCGGCGGGTTATGAACACTGAAGCTTTCTTT	CASGLRSRRVMNTEAFF	TRBJ1-1	.	.	17	TRBV12-5
TGTGCCAGCAGCGAAGATCTCTACACTGAAGCTTTCTTT	CASSEDLYTEAFF	TRBJ1-1	.	once	13	TRBV14
TGTGCCAGCAGCTCTCAGGGGGCAACTGAAGCTTTCTTT	CASSSQGATEAFF	TRBJ1-1	TRBD1	.	13	TRBV11-2
TGTGCCAGCAGCTTAGTGGGGTCTCAGCCCCAGCATTTT	CASSLVGSQPQHF	TRBJ1-5	.	.	13	TRBV7-8
TGTGCCAGCACTCTAGGGGGTTTCGCAGATACGCAGTATTTT	CASTLGGFADTQYF	TRBJ2-3	.	.	14	TRBV2
TGTGCCAGCATCCATAGTCACACCGGGGAGCTGTTTTTT	CASIHSHTGELFF	TRBJ2-2	.	.	13	TRBV6-5
TGTGCCAGCAGCCCTCGGGACCTCGGCTACGAGCAGTACTTC	CASSPRDLGYEQYF	TRBJ2-7	.	.	14	TRBV27
TGTGCCAGCTCACCTTCCGGTTCGAGGAACACTGAAGCTTTCTTT	CASSPSGSRNTEAFF	TRBJ1-1	.	.	15	TRBV18
TGTGCCAGCAGCCAGGATCCCTACAATGAGCAGTTCTTC	CASSQDPYNEQFF	TRBJ2-1	.	.	13	TRBV11-2
TGTGCCACCAGCAGAGATTTTGGACGAAATTCACCCCTCCACTTT	CATSRDFGRNSPLHF	TRBJ1-6	.	.	15	TRBV15
TGTGCCAGTAGTTTTACCCGCGGGGCCTCCTACAATGAGCAGTTCTTC	CASSFTRGASYNEQFF	TRBJ2-1	.	.	16	TRBV19
TGCGCCAGCAGCCCTGATTCGGTTGGCACAGATACGCAGTATTTT	CASSPDSVGTDTQYF	TRBJ2-3	.	.	15	TRBV5-1
TGCGCCAGCAGCCGACTAGCGGGGGACCAAGCCAAAAACATTCAGTACTTC	CASSRLAGDQAKNIQYF	TRBJ2-4	TRBD2	.	17	TRBV5-1
TGCGCCAGCAGCTTGGAGACAGGGGGAAGCGCTGAAGCTTTCTTT	CASSLETGGSAEAFF	TRBJ1-1	TRBD1	.	15	TRBV5-1
TGTGCCAGCAGTTACTTCCGGAGAAATCAGCCCCAGCATTTT	CASSYFRRNQPQHF	TRBJ1-5	.	.	14	TRBV6-2/TRBV6-3
TGTGCCAGCAGTTCCGGCTACGAGCAGTTCTTC	CASSSGYEQFF	TRBJ2-1	.	.	11	TRBV27
TGCGCCAGCAGCTTGGACTCGAGCTATGGCTACACCTTC	CASSLDSSYGYTF	TRBJ1-2	.	.	13	TRBV5-1
TGTGCTAGCAGCTCCGGAACGGGACAGGGGTCCAGCTCCTATAATTCACCCCTCCACTTT	CASSSGTGQGSSSYNSPLHF	TRBJ1-6	TRBD1	.	20	TRBV7-7
TGTGCCAGCAGGACAGCAAATCAGCCCCAGCATTTT	CASRTANQPQHF	TRBJ1-5	.	.	12	TRBV6-5
TGTGCCAGCAGTGTCCAGGCGAGCACAGATACGCAGTATTTT	CASSVQASTDTQYF	TRBJ2-3	.	once	14	TRBV2
TGTGCCAGCAGCCCCCCAGGCGGGCAAACCTACGAGCAGTACTTC	CASSPPGGQTYEQYF	TRBJ2-7	.	.	15	TRBV7-9